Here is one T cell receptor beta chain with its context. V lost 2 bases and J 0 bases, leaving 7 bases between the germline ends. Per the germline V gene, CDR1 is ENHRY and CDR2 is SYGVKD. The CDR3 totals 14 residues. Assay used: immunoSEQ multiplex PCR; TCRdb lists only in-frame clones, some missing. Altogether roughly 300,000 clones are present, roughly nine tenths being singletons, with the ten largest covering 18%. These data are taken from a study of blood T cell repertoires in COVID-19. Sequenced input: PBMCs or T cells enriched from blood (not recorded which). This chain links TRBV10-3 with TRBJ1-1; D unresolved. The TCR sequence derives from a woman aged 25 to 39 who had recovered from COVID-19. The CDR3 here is CAISEGRLNTEAFF. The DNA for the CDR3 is TGTGCCATCAGTGAGGGCAGGCTGAACACTGAAGCTTTCTTT.